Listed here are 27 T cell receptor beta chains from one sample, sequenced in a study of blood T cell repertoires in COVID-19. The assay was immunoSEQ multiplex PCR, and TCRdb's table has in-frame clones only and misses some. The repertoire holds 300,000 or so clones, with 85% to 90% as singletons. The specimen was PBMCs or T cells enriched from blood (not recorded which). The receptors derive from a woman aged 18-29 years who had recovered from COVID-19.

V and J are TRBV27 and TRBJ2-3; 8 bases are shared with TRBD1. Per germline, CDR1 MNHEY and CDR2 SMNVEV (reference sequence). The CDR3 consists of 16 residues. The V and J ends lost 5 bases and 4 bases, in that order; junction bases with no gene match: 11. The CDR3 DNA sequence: TGTGCCAGCAGTCCCTCCCCGGGACAGGTTTCAGATACGCAGTATTTT. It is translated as CASSPSPGQVSDTQYF.

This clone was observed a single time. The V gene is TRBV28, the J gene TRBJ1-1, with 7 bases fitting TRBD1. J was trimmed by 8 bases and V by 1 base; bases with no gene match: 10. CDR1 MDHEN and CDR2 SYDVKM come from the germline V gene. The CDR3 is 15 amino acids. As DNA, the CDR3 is TGTGCCAGCAGTTTATTCCGGACAGGCCTCAAAGAAGCTTTCTTT. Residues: CASSLFRTGLKEAFF.

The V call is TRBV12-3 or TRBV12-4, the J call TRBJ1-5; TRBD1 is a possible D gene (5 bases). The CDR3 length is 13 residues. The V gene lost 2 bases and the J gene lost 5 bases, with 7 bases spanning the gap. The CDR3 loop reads CASSLRGDQPQHF. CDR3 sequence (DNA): TGTGCCAGCAGTTTACGGGGGGATCAGCCCCAGCATTTT.

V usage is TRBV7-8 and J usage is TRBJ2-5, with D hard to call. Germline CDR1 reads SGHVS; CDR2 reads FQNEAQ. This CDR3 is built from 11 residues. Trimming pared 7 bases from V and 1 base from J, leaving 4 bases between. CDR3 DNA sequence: TGTGCCAGCACCCTCCAAGAGACCCAGTACTTC. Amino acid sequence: CASTLQETQYF.

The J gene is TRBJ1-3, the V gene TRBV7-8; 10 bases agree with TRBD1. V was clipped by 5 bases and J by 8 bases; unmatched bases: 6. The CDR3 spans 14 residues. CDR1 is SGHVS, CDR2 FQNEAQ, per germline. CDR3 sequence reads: CASSNWDRGDTIYF. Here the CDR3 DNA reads TGTGCCAGCAGCAACTGGGACAGGGGAGACACCATATATTTT.

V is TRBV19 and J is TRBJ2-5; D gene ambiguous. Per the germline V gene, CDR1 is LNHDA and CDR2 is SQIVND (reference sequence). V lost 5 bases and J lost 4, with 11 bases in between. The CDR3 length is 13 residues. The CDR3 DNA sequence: TGTGCCAGTAGTGTACAGATTCTAGAGACCCAGTACTTC. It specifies CASSVQILETQYF.

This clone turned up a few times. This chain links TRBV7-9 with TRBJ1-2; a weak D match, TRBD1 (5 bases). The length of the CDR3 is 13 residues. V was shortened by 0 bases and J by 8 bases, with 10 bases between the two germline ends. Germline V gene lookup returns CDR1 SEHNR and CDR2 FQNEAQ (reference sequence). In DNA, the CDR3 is TGTGCCAGCAGCTTAGCGGCGGGGGAAGGCTACACCTTC. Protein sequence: CASSLAAGEGYTF.

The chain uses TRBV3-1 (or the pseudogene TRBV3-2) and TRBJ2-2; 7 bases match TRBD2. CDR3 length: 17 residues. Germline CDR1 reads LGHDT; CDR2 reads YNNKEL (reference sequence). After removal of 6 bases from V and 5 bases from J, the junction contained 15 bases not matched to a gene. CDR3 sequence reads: CASSKKGGAGGTGELFF. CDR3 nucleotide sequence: TGTGCCAGCAGTAAAAAGGGAGGGGCCGGAGGGACCGGGGAGCTGTTTTTT.

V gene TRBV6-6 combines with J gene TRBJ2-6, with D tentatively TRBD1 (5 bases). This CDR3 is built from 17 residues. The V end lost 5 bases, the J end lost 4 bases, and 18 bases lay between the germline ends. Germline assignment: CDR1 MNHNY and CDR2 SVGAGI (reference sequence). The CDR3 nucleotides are TGTGCCAGCAGTCATACCGCAGGGCTAGGCGGGGCCAACGTCCTGACTTTC. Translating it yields CASSHTAGLGGANVLTF.

The CDR3 loop is CATSDPASGRDEQFF. The CDR3 DNA sequence: TGTGCCACCAGTGACCCCGCTAGCGGAAGGGATGAGCAGTTCTTC. The J gene is TRBJ2-1, the V gene TRBV24-1, with 7 nucleotides matching TRBD2. Trimming took 4 bases from V and 8 from J; bases not matched to a gene: 10. The CDR3 totals 15 residues. Germline V CDR1 and CDR2: KGHDR, SFDVKD.

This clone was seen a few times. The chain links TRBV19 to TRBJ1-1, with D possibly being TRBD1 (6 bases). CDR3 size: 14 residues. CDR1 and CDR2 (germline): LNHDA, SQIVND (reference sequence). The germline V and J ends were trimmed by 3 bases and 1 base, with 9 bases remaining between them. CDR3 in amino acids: CASSIQGSNTEAFF. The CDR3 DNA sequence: TGTGCCAGTAGTATTCAGGGGTCGAACACTGAAGCTTTCTTT.

The CDR3 coding sequence is TGTGCCAGCAGCCTATGGGAGGGCCATGAGACCCAGTACTTC. It encodes CASSLWEGHETQYF. The V gene is TRBV7-8, the J gene TRBJ2-5; 7 bases match TRBD2. V was clipped by 5 bases and J by 5 bases; unmatched bases: 8. Germline lookup yields CDR1 SGHVS and CDR2 FQNEAQ. The CDR3 has 14 amino acids.

The DNA for the CDR3 is TGTGCCAGCAGCCCTGGAGGGACTAGCGGGTTCTCCTACAATGAGCAGTTCTTC. The encoded protein is CASSPGGTSGFSYNEQFF. The genes are TRBV27 and TRBJ2-1, with TRBD2 matching over 12 bases. CDR3 length: 18 amino acids. With V trimmed by 6 bases and J by 0 bases, 9 bases remained unmatched. The germline CDR1 and CDR2 sequences are MNHEY and SMNVEV (reference sequence).

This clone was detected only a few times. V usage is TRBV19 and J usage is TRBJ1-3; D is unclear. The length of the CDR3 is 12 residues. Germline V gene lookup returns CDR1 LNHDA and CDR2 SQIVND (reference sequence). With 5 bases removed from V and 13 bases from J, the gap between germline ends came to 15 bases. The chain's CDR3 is CASSSSGKVIYF. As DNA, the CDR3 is TGTGCCAGTAGTTCTTCCGGGAAGGTGATATATTTT.

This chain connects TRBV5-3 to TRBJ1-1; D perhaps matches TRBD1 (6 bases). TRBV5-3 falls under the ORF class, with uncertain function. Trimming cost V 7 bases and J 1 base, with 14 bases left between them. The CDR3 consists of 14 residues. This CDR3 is CARGGALRNTEAFF. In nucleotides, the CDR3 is TGTGCCAGAGGGGGCGCGCTCAGGAACACTGAAGCTTTCTTT.

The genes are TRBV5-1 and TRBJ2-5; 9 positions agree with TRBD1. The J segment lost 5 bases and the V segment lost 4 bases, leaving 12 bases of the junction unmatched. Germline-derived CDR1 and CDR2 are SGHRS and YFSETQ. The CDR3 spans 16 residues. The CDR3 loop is CASSGGTGGVGETQYF. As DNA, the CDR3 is TGCGCCAGCAGCGGGGGAACAGGGGGCGTCGGGGAGACCCAGTACTTC.

The CDR3 sequence: CASSLGTDFDGYTF. In DNA form, the CDR3 reads TGCGCCAGCAGCTTGGGGACAGATTTTGATGGCTACACCTTC. The V and J genes are TRBV5-1 and TRBJ1-2; D may be TRBD1 (6 bases). The CDR3 covers 14 residues. V lost 0 bases and J lost 6, with 12 bases in between. CDR1 is SGHRS and CDR2 is YFSETQ in the germline V gene.

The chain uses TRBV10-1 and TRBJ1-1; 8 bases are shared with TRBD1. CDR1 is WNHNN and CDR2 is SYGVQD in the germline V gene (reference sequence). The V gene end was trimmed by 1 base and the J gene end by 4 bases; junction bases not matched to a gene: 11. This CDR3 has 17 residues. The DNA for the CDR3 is TGCGCCAGCAGTGAGTTCAGTCCGTTCACAGGGGGCACTGAAGCTTTCTTT. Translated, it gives CASSEFSPFTGGTEAFF.

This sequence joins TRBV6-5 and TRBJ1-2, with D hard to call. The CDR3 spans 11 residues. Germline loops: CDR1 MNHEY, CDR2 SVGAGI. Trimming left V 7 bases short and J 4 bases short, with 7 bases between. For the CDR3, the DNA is TGTGCCAGCACCTCCGGCTATGGCTACACCTTC. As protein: CASTSGYGYTF.

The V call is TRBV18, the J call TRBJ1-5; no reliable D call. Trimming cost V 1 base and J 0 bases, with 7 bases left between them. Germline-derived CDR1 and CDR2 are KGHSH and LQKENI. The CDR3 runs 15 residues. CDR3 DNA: TGTGCCAGCTCACCACAGGAGGGTAGCAATCAGCCCCAGCATTTT. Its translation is CASSPQEGSNQPQHF.

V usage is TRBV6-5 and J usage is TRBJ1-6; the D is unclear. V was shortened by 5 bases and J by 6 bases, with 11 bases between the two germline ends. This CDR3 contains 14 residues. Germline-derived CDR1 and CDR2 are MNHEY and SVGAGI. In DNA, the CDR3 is TGTGCCAGCAGTCGGCTACGGGGTAATTCACCCCTCCACTTT. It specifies CASSRLRGNSPLHF.

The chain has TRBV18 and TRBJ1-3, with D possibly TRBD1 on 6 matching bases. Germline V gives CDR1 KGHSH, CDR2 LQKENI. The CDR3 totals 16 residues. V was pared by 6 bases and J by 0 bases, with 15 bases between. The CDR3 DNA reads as TGTGCCAGCTCTAATGTGGACAGTAGCTCTGGAAACACCATATATTTT. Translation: CASSNVDSSSGNTIYF. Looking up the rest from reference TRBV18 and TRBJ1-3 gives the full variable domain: NAGVMQNPRHLVRRRGQEARLRCSPMKGHSHVYWYRQLPEEGLKFMVYLQKENIIDESGMPKERFSAEFPKEGPSILRIQQVVRGDSAAYFCASSNVDSSSGNTIYFGEGSWLTVV.

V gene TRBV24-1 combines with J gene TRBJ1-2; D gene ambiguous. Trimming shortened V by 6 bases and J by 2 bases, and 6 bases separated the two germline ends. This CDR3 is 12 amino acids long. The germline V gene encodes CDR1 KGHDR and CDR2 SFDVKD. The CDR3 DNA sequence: TGTGCCACCAGTCTAGGCAACTATGGCTACACCTTC. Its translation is CATSLGNYGYTF.

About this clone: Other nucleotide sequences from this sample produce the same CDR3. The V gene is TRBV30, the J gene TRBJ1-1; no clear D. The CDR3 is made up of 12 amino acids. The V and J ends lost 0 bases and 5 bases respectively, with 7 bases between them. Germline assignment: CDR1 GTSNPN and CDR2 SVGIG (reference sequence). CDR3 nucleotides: TGTGCCTGGAGTGTACTAGAGACTGAAGCTTTCTTT. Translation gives CAWSVLETEAFF.

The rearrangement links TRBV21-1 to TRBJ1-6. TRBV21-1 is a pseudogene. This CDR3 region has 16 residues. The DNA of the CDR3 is TGTGCCAGCAGCCCCAGGAGGCATAACCCAAATTCACCCCTCCACTTT. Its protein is CASSPRRHNPNSPLHF.

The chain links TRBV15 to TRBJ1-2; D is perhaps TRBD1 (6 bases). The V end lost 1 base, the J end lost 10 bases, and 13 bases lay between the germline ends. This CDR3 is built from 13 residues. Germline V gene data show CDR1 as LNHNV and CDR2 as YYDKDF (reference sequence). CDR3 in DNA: TGTGCCACCAGCAGAGGGAAGACAGGTCTCTACACCTTC. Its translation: CATSRGKTGLYTF.

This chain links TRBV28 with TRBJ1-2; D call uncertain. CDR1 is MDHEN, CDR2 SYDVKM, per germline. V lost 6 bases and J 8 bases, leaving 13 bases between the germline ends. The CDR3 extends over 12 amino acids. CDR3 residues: CASSGFLMGYTF. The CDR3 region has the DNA TGTGCCAGCAGCGGGTTCCTCATGGGCTACACCTTC.